The sequence of this T cell receptor (beta chain) was determined in a study of blood T cell repertoires in COVID-19. The table came from immunoSEQ multiplex PCR; TCRdb's copy has only in-frame clones and leaves some out. The data show about 160,000 clones, approximately 85% seen once. Per germline, CDR1 SGDLS and CDR2 YYNGEE. The CDR3 covers 16 residues. The trim removed 2 bases at V and 4 bases at J, leaving 3 bases unmatched. This TCR was sampled from a man of 80 years or more with COVID-19, enrolled during active disease. The sample comprised peripheral blood. This chain uses TRBV9 with TRBJ2-7; 16 bases fit TRBD2. Written as DNA, the CDR3 is TGTGCCAGCAGCGTGGGACTAGCGGGGGGGCCTTACGAGCAGTACTTC. Translated: CASSVGLAGGPYEQYF.